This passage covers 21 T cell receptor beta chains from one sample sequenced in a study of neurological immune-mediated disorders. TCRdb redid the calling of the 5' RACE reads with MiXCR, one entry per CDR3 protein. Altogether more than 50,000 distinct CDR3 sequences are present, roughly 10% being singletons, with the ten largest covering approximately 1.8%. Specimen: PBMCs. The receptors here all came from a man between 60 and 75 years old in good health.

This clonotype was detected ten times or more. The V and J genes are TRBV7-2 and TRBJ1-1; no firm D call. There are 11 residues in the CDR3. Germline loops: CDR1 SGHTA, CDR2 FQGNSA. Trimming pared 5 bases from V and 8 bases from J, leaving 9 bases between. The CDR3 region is CASSPQMEAFF. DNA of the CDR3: TGTGCCAGCAGCCCACAAATGGAAGCTTTCTTT.

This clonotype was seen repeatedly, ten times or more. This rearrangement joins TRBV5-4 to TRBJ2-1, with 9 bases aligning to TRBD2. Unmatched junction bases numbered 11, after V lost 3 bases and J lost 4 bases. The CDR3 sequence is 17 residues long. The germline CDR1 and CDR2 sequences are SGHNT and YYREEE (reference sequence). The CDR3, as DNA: TGTGCCAGCAGCTCGGAGCTTCTAGCGGGGCTTTACAATGAGCAGTTCTTC. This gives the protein CASSSELLAGLYNEQFF.

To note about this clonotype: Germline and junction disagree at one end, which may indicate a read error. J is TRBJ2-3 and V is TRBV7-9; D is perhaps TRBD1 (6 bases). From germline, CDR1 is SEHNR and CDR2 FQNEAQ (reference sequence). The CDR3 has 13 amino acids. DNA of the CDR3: TGTGCCAGCAAAAAGGGGGTCCCAGATACACAGTATTTT. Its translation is CASKKGVPDTQYF.

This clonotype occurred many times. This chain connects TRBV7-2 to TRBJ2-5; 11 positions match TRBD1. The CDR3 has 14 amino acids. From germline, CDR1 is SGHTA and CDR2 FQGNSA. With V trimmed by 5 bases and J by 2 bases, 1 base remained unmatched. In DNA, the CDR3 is TGTGCCAGCAGCCGGGACAGGGGGCAAGAGACCCAGTACTTC. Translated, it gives CASSRDRGQETQYF.

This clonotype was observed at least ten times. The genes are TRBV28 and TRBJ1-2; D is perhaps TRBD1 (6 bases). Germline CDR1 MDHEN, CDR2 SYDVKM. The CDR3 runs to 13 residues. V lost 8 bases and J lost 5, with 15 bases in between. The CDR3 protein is CASRRTATYGYTF. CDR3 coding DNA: TGTGCCAGCCGCCGGACAGCTACTTATGGCTACACCTTC.

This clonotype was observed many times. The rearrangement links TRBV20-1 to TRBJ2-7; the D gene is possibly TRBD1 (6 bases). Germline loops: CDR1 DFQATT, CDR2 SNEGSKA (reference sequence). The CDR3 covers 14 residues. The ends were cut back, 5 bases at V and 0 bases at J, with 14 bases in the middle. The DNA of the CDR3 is TGCAGTGCTGAACAGGGTACGAGCTCCTACGAGCAGTACTTC. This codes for CSAEQGTSSYEQYF.

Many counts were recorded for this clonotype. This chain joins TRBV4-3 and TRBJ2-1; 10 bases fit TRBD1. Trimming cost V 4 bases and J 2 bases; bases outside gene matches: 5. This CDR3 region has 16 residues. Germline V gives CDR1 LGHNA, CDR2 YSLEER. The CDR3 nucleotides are TGCGCCAGCAGCCGATGGACAGGGGGGGCCTACAATGAGCAGTTCTTC. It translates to CASSRWTGGAYNEQFF.

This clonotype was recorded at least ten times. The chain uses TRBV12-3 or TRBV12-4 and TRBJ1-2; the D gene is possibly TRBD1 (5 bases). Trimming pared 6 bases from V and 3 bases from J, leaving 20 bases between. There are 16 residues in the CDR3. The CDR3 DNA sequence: TGTGCCAGCAGCCCGGGACGCAGGGCGAGTTACTATGGCTACACCTTC. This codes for CASSPGRRASYYGYTF.

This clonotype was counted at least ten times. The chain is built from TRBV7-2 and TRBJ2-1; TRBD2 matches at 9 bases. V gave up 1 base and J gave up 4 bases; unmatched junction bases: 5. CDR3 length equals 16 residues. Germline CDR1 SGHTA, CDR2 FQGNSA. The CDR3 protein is CASSLVAGERYNEQFF. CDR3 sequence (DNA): TGTGCCAGCAGCTTAGTAGCGGGGGAGAGATACAATGAGCAGTTCTTC.

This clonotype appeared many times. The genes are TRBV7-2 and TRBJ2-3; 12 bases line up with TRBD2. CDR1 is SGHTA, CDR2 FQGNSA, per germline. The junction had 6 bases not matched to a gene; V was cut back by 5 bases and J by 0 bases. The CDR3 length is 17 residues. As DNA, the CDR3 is TGTGCCAGCAGCCCCCGACTAGCGGGGGCTAGCACAGATACGCAGTATTTT. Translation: CASSPRLAGASTDTQYF.

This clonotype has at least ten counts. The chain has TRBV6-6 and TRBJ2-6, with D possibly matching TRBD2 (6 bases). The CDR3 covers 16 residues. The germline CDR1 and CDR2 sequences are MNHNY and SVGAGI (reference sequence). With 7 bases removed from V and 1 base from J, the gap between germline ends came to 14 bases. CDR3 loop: CASTLGGRSGANVLTF. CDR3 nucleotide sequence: TGTGCCAGCACCCTAGGAGGGCGATCTGGGGCCAACGTCCTGACTTTC.

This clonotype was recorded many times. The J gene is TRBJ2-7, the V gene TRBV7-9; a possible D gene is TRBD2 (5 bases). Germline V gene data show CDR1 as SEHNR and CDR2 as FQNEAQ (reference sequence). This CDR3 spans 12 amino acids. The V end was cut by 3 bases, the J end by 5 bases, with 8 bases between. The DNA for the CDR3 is TGTGCCAGCAGCTTCCTCGGGGACGAGCAGTACTTC. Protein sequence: CASSFLGDEQYF.

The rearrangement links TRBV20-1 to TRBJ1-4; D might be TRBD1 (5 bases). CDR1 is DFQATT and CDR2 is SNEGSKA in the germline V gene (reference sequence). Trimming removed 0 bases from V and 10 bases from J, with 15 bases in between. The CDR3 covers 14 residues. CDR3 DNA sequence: TGCAGTGCTAGAGATACAACGGGACTAGGAAAACTGTTTTTT. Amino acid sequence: CSARDTTGLGKLFF.

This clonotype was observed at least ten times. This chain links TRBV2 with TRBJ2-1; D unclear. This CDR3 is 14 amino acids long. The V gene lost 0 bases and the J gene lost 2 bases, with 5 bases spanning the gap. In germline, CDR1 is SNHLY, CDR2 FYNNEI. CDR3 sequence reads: CASSEAGPYNEQFF. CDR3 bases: TGTGCCAGCAGTGAAGCTGGCCCCTACAATGAGCAGTTCTTC.

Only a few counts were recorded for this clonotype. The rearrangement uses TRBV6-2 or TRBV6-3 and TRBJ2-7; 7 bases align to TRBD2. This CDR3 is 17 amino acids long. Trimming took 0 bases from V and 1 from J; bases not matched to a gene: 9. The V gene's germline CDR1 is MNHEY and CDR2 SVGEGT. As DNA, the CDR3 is TGTGCCAGCAGTTACTCTGGACGGGGGAGGGCTTCCTACGAGCAGTACTTC. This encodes CASSYSGRGRASYEQYF.

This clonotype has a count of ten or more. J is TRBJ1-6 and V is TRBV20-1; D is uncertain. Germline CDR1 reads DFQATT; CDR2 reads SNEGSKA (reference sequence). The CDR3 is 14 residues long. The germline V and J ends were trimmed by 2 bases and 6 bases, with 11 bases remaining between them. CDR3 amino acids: CSARIAFGNSPLHF. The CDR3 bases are TGCAGTGCTAGAATAGCATTTGGTAATTCACCCCTCCACTTT.

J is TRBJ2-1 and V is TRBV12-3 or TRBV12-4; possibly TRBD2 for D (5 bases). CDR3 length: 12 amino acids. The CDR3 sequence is CACSLGGNEQFF. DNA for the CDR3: TGTGCTTGCAGTTTAGGAGGAAATGAGCAGTTCTTC.

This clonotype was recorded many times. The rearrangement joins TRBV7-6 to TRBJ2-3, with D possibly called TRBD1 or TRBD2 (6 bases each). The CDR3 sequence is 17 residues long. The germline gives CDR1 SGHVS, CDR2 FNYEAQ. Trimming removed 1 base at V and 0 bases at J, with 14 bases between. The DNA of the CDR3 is TGTGCCAGCAGCTTAGGGCGAAGGGGGACTAGCACAGATACGCAGTATTTT. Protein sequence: CASSLGRRGTSTDTQYF.

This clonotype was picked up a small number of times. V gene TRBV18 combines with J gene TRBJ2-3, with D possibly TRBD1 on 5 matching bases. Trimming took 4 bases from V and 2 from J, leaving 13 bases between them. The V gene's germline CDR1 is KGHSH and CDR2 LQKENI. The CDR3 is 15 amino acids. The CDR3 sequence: CASSQDPTVTDTQYF. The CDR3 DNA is TGTGCCAGCTCACAGGATCCGACAGTCACAGATACGCAGTATTTT.

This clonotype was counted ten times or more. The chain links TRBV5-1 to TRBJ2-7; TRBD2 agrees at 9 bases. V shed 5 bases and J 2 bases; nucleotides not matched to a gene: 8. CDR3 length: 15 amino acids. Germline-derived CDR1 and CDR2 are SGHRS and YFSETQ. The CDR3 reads CASSGAAGGPYEQYF. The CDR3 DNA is TGCGCCAGCAGTGGGGCAGCGGGGGGACCCTACGAGCAGTACTTC.

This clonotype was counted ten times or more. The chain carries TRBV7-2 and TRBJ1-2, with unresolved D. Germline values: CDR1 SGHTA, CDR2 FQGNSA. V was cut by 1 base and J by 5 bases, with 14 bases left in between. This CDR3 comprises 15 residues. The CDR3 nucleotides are TGTGCCAGCAGCTTAGGGCCCGGCCAGCCTTATGGCTACACCTTC. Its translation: CASSLGPGQPYGYTF.